The 22 T cell receptor beta chains reported below all come from one sample, sequenced in a study of T cells in Graves' hyperthyroidism and ophthalmopathy. RNA transcripts served as the template for amplifying TCR beta CDR3 regions. Using the HTBI primer set, a first-round RT-PCR was run on the TCR CDR3. MiXCR was run by TCRdb on the multiplex PCR reads, yielding one entry per CDR3 protein. The repertoire holds over 500,000 distinct CDR3 sequences, with around 43% as singletons. Sequencing was carried out using peripheral blood or thyroid tissue (not recorded which). The receptors were sampled from an adult woman with Graves' disease, either hyperthyroidism or ophthalmopathy (not recorded which).

This chain joins TRBV19 and TRBJ1-1; D is perhaps TRBD1 (6 bases). This CDR3 spans 14 amino acids. Per germline, CDR1 LNHDA and CDR2 SQIVND (reference sequence). V was clipped by 4 bases and J by 1 base, with 10 bases between them. The CDR3 spells CASSTGQANTEAFF. Here the CDR3 DNA reads TGTGCCAGTAGTACGGGACAAGCGAACACTGAAGCTTTCTTT. The variable domain in full, completed from reference TRBV19 and TRBJ1-1, reads DGGITQSPKYLFRKEGQNVTLSCEQNLNHDAMYWYRQDPGQGLRLIYYSQIVNDFQKGDIAEGYSVSREKKESFPLTVTSAQKNPTAFYLCASSTGQANTEAFFGQGTRLTVV.

The rearrangement uses TRBV20-1 and TRBJ2-7; 9 bases line up with TRBD2. V lost 3 bases and J lost 4; bases outside the gene matches: 16. The V gene's germline CDR1 is DFQATT and CDR2 SNEGSKA (reference sequence). The CDR3 is 17 residues long. The CDR3 region has the DNA TGCAGTGCTAGGGATGCAGCGGGAGGTCCTGCGTTTTACGAGCAGTACTTC. This translates into CSARDAAGGPAFYEQYF.

The V call is TRBV19, the J call TRBJ1-2; D gene uncertain. Between the trimmed V and J ends, which lost 6 bases and 8 bases, there was a span of 13 bases. This CDR3 is 12 amino acids long. Germline V gives CDR1 LNHDA, CDR2 SQIVND (reference sequence). The chain's CDR3 is CASRQRQVGYTF. CDR3 DNA: TGTGCCAGTAGGCAACGTCAGGTCGGCTACACCTTC.

The chain recombines TRBV7-4 with TRBJ1-2; D is unclear. Germline loops: CDR1 SGHVT, CDR2 SQSDAQ. CDR3 length: 12 amino acids. V lost 6 bases and J lost 7, with 12 bases in between. Here the CDR3 reads CASSTPRPGYTF. In nucleotides, the CDR3 is TGTGCCAGCAGTACCCCGCGCCCTGGCTACACCTTC.

This clonotype was counted once. The rearrangement links TRBV7-3 to TRBJ1-2; no firm D call. Trimming pared 4 bases from V and 11 bases from J, leaving 20 bases between. CDR1 SGHTA and CDR2 FQGTGA come from the germline V gene. This CDR3 is 14 amino acids long. The CDR3 region has the DNA TGTGCCAGCAGCTACCTCGAGAACCCAGTTCGGTACACCTTC. Its protein product is CASSYLENPVRYTF.

The genes are TRBV2 and TRBJ1-5; D gene ambiguous. In germline, CDR1 is SNHLY, CDR2 FYNNEI. The V end was cut by 6 bases, the J end by 0 bases, with 9 bases between. This CDR3 spans 14 amino acids. The CDR3 reads CASRRTDSNQPQHF. In nucleotides, the CDR3 is TGTGCCAGCAGACGGACTGATAGCAATCAGCCCCAGCATTTT.

DNA of the CDR3: TGCGCCAGCAGATCGGAGAATGCCTACGAGCAGTACTTC. It translates to CASRSENAYEQYF. V gene TRBV5-1 combines with J gene TRBJ2-7; the D is unclear. The germline gives CDR1 SGHRS, CDR2 YFSETQ. Trimming removed 5 bases from V and 2 bases from J, with 11 bases in between. This CDR3 has 13 residues.

This clonotype was counted at least ten times. DNA of the CDR3: TGTGCCAGTAGAGGAGCAGGCCGAGTTACTGAAGCTTTCTTT. This encodes CASRGAGRVTEAFF. V is TRBV19 and J is TRBJ1-1; D unclear. The CDR3 has 14 residues. CDR1 and CDR2 (germline): LNHDA, SQIVND (reference sequence). V was pared by 6 bases and J by 5 bases, with 16 bases between.

V usage is TRBV20-1 and J usage is TRBJ1-2, with a possible D match to TRBD1 (5 bases). This CDR3 has 13 residues. V was shortened by 2 bases and J by 6 bases, with 13 bases between the two germline ends. CDR1 and CDR2 from the germline V gene are DFQATT and SNEGSKA (reference sequence). The CDR3 DNA reads as TGCAGTGCTAGATTCCGTCGGGACGATGGCTACACCTTC. Protein product: CSARFRRDDGYTF.

The chain recombines TRBV9 with TRBJ2-5; 12 bases line up with TRBD2. This CDR3 is 16 amino acids long. Per germline, CDR1 SGDLS and CDR2 YYNGEE. V dropped 5 bases and J dropped 4; count of bases not matched to a gene: 9. CDR3 protein: CASRIGPSGRAETQYF. Here the CDR3 DNA reads TGTGCCAGCAGGATAGGACCTAGCGGGAGGGCAGAGACCCAGTACTTC. The variable domain in full, completed from reference TRBV9 and TRBJ2-5, reads DSGVTQTPKHLITATGQRVTLRCSPRSGDLSVYWYQQSLDQGLQFLIQYYNGEERAKGNILERFSAQQFPDLHSELNLSSLELGDSALYFCASRIGPSGRAETQYFGPGTRLLVL.

Concerning this clonotype: Because the CDR3's place on the DNA is in doubt, the DNA is left out and the CDR3 is given as listed by TCRdb. The chain links TRBV29-1 to TRBJ1-1. Germline V lookup: CDR1 SQVTM, CDR2 ANQGSEA. The CDR3 length equals 19 residues, ends included. The CDR3 reads CSVEGGTVYEQYFGPEAFF.

The rearrangement joins TRBV10-1 to TRBJ1-1, with TRBD1 matching over 8 bases. V shed 3 bases and J 1 base; nucleotides not matched to a gene: 10. CDR1 and CDR2 from the germline V gene are WNHNN and SYGVQD (reference sequence). This CDR3 is 17 amino acids long. This CDR3 reads CASSDGTGERQNTEAFF. The DNA of the CDR3 is TGCGCCAGCAGTGATGGGACAGGTGAACGACAGAACACTGAAGCTTTCTTT.

This clonotype was detected a few times. This chain uses TRBV29-1 with TRBJ2-5; 9 bases are shared with TRBD2. In germline, CDR1 is SQVTM, CDR2 ANQGSEA. CDR3 length equals 14 residues. V dropped 4 bases and J dropped 5; count of bases not matched to a gene: 8. The CDR3 sequence: CSVASGTGPETQYF. In DNA, the CDR3 is TGCAGCGTTGCTAGCGGGACGGGCCCGGAGACCCAGTACTTC.

The chain recombines TRBV29-1 with TRBJ2-5, with unresolved D. CDR1 is SQVTM and CDR2 is ANQGSEA in the germline V gene. Trimming cost V 3 bases and J 5 bases, with 13 bases left between them. The CDR3 length is 13 residues. The DNA for the CDR3 is TGCAGCGTTGATAGGGCAGGACGGGAGACCCAGTACTTC. As protein: CSVDRAGRETQYF.

A word on this clonotype: The junction departs from the called germline gene at one end, perhaps through a read error. The rearrangement uses TRBV5-1 and TRBJ1-6, with D unresolved. The CDR3 sequence is 18 residues long. Germline assignment: CDR1 SGHRS and CDR2 YFSETQ. The CDR3 region has the DNA TGTGCCAGCAGCTTGGGGTGGTACGAGACGGCGAATAATTCACCCCTCCACTTT. Its translation is CASSLGWYETANNSPLHF.

The gene calls are TRBV7-9 and TRBJ1-5; D is ambiguous. V was pared by 5 bases and J by 11 bases, with 22 bases between. The length of the CDR3 is 15 residues. Germline CDR1 and CDR2: SEHNR and FQNEAQ (reference sequence). CDR3 sequence (DNA): TGTGCCAGCAGCAAGAGCGGGAGGGCCGAGGAGACCCAGCATTTT. Its translation: CASSKSGRAEETQHF.

This clonotype was seen just once. The chain joins TRBV20-1 to TRBJ2-7; maybe TRBD2 (5 bases). Germline CDR1 reads DFQATT; CDR2 reads SNEGSKA (reference sequence). V shed 6 bases and J shed 3 bases, with 21 bases lying between them. There are 15 residues in the CDR3. The CDR3 is CSASLPRGRDYEQYF. The CDR3, as DNA: TGCAGTGCAAGTTTACCCCGGGGAAGGGACTACGAGCAGTACTTC.

The chain carries TRBV20-1 and TRBJ1-5, with D possibly TRBD1 on 5 matching bases. The CDR3 totals 16 residues. Germline assignment: CDR1 DFQATT and CDR2 SNEGSKA (reference sequence). V lost 3 bases and J lost 5, with 20 bases in between. The CDR3 sequence is CSASRSRWQGDQPQHF. DNA of the CDR3: TGCAGTGCTAGCCGCTCGAGGTGGCAGGGAGATCAGCCCCAGCATTTT.

This sequence joins TRBV2 and TRBJ2-2; 12 bases match TRBD2. Losses at the gene ends were 10 bases for V and 1 base for J; bases not matched to a gene: 13. Germline V lookup: CDR1 SNHLY, CDR2 FYNNEI. This CDR3 has 18 amino acids. The CDR3 sequence: CATLGTSGYTLNTGELFF. The CDR3 DNA sequence: TGTGCCACGTTAGGGACTAGCGGGTATACCCTGAACACCGGGGAGCTGTTTTTT.

The chain carries TRBV7-9 and TRBJ2-5, with D possibly matching TRBD2 (6 bases). The CDR3 runs 16 residues. The germline gives CDR1 SEHNR, CDR2 FQNEAQ (reference sequence). Trimming left V 6 bases short and J 0 bases short, with 17 bases between. CDR3 in DNA: TGTGCCAGCAGTTTATCGGCCGGGGGAGACCAAGAGACCCAGTACTTC. Protein product: CASSLSAGGDQETQYF.

This clonotype showed up many times. This chain links TRBV20-1 with TRBJ2-2; 9 bases align to TRBD1. The CDR3 sequence is 14 residues long. Losses at the gene ends were 7 bases for V and 6 bases for J; bases not matched to a gene: 9. Germline CDR1 reads DFQATT; CDR2 reads SNEGSKA (reference sequence). Here the CDR3 reads CSVSGTGYPGELFF. The CDR3, as DNA: TGCAGTGTATCCGGGACAGGGTATCCCGGGGAGCTGTTTTTT.

This clonotype appeared many times. J is TRBJ1-2 and V is TRBV12-3 or TRBV12-4, with D possibly being TRBD1 (5 bases). There are 14 residues in the CDR3. V lost 1 base and J lost 5, with 11 bases in between. The CDR3 DNA reads TGTGCCAGCAGTTTAGGGACACAAAGTTATGGCTACACCTTC. Translating gives CASSLGTQSYGYTF.